A selection of T cell receptor beta chains follows, all from one sample in a study of neurological immune-mediated disorders. Each CDR3 protein gets one entry after TCRdb re-called the 5' RACE reads with MiXCR. This table holds some 25,000 distinct CDR3 sequences, about 13% found once. The material sequenced was CD4+ T cells from blood. These receptor sequences come from a female donor with HTLV-1-associated myelopathy (HAM/TSP). CDR3s include the opening cysteine and the closing phenylalanine or tryptophan. A D gene is named only where the DNA matches it firmly. Size is stated as how often the clone was seen (once, few, many) or a class if it is expanded.

CDR3 protein: CASRDRGNTEAFF; CDR3 DNA: TGTGCCAGCAGGGACAGGGGGAACACTGAAGCTTTCTTT; J gene: TRBJ1-1; clone size: medium-sized; V gene: TRBV12-3/TRBV12-4; D gene: TRBD1
CDR3 protein: CASSLAGGADSYEQYF; CDR3 DNA: TGCGCCAGCAGCTTGGCCGGGGGGGCGGACTCCTACGAGCAGTACTTC; J gene: TRBJ2-7; clone size: many; V gene: TRBV5-1; D gene: TRBD2
CDR3 protein: CASSLSSSSSYNEQFF; CDR3 DNA: TGCGCCAGCAGCTTGTCTAGCAGTAGCTCCTACAATGAGCAGTTCTTC; J gene: TRBJ2-1; clone size: many; V gene: TRBV5-1; D gene: -
CDR3 protein: CASSQADRVGKETQYF; CDR3 DNA: TGTGCCAGCAGCCAAGCGGACAGGGTGGGCAAAGAGACCCAGTACTTC; J gene: TRBJ2-5; clone size: many; V gene: TRBV7-9; D gene: TRBD1
CDR3 protein: CASSLDYAGTKRKQYF; CDR3 DNA: TGCGCCAGCAGCTTGGATTACGCCGGGACGAAGAGAAAGCAGTACTTC; J gene: TRBJ2-7; clone size: many; V gene: TRBV5-1; D gene: -
CDR3 protein: CASSKDLPTFGGGQKETQYF; CDR3 DNA: TGTGCCAGCAGCAAAGACCTCCCAACGTTCGGGGGAGGTCAGAAAGAGACCCAGTACTTC; J gene: TRBJ2-5; clone size: many; V gene: TRBV21-1; D gene: -
CDR3 protein: CSVEEASYGYTF; CDR3 DNA: TGCAGCGTTGAAGAGGCCAGCTATGGCTACACCTTC; J gene: TRBJ1-2; clone size: many; V gene: TRBV29-1; D gene: -
CDR3 protein: CASSLTGWVGEQYF; CDR3 DNA: TGCGCCAGCAGCTTAACAGGGTGGGTCGGCGAGCAGTACTTC; J gene: TRBJ2-7; clone size: many; V gene: TRBV5-1; D gene: -
CDR3 protein: CASSKAQEVSYEQYF; CDR3 DNA: TGTGCCAGCAGCAAAGCGCAGGAGGTGTCCTACGAGCAGTACTTC; J gene: TRBJ2-7; clone size: medium-sized; V gene: TRBV21-1; D gene: -
CDR3 protein: CSARDSWNEKLFF; CDR3 DNA: TGCAGTGCAAGGGACAGTTGGAATGAAAAACTGTTTTTT; J gene: TRBJ1-4; clone size: medium-sized; V gene: TRBV20-1; D gene: TRBD1
CDR3 protein: CASSSRTGTGYTF; CDR3 DNA: TGTGCCAGCAGCTCCCGTACAGGGACCGGCTACACCTTC; J gene: TRBJ1-2; clone size: many; V gene: TRBV12-3/TRBV12-4; D gene: -